In this sample, the clone carrying this TCR beta chain turned up once. How the authors handled the data: Reference gene primer amplification gave nucleated cell count estimates. Repertoires were generated with immunoSEQ multiplex PCR, while TCRdb's copy carries only in-frame clones and drops some. V and J calls and clone size are given by that table; D and trimming were obtained from the DNA. The table lists approximately 180,000 clones, 84% of them singletons. The CDR3 contains 15 residues. Trimming stripped 4 bases from V and 4 bases from J, with 12 bases between. CDR1 and CDR2 from the germline V gene are KGHDR and SFDVKD. This entry is derived from a study of blood T cell repertoires in COVID-19. Study at large: Some COVID-19 samples were acute and others convalescent; all came from the United States, Italy and Spain.

Recovered Cohort 3 donors showed two negative PCRs, clearance, or symptom resolution. The receptor comes from a man aged 45-60 years who had recovered from COVID-19. Sequencing was carried out using PBMCs or T cells enriched from blood (not recorded which). The V and J genes are TRBV24-1 and TRBJ2-2, with D uncertain. CDR3 in DNA: TGTGCCACCAGTGACAACATGTTAATCACCGGGGAGCTGTTTTTT. It is translated as CATSDNMLITGELFF.